This entry lists 19 T cell receptor beta chains sequenced from one sample in a study of CD8+ T cells in alopecia areata. Indicated treatment: oral pan-JAK inhibitor, 5-10 mg twice daily. Sequencing relied on a cDNA template that was reverse transcribed from extracted RNA. Data came from immunoSEQ multiplex PCR; TCRdb stores just in-frame clones and leaves some out. The table includes approximately 90,000 clones, more than 65% detected once. The sequencing used CD8+ T cells sorted from blood, collected at week 44, from a patient treated with tofacitinib. Every receptor here comes from a human donor with alopecia areata.

This clone came up a few times. In DNA, the CDR3 is TGTGCCAGCAGCTTGGCTGGCAATCGCGAGCAGTACTTC. This translates into CASSLAGNREQYF. The chain is built from TRBV11-2 and TRBJ2-7; D remains unclear. The CDR3 sequence is 13 residues long. Trimming took off 3 bases at V and 6 bases at J, with 12 bases between the two ends. Germline assignment: CDR1 SGHAT and CDR2 FQNNGV.

The chain carries TRBV27 and TRBJ1-5, with TRBD1 identical over 8 bases. The CDR3 runs 15 residues. J gave up 1 base and V 5 bases, and 4 bases lay outside the gene matches. The germline CDR1 and CDR2 sequences are MNHEY and SMNVEV (reference sequence). The CDR3, as DNA: TGTGCCAGCAGTCAGGGGGCCCGAAGCAATCAGCCCCAGCATTTT. This codes for CASSQGARSNQPQHF.

The chain is built from TRBV12-5 and TRBJ1-5; no reliable D call. The V end lost 7 bases, the J end lost 3 bases, and 10 bases lay between the germline ends. The CDR3 sequence is 13 residues long. Germline values: CDR1 LGHNT, CDR2 FRNRAP. DNA for the CDR3: TGTGCTAGTGCCCTCCAGTACAATCAGCCCCAGCATTTT. Protein sequence: CASALQYNQPQHF.

The chain combines TRBV25-1 with TRBJ2-3; D may be TRBD2 (6 bases). The germline V and J ends were trimmed by 1 base and 2 bases, with 13 bases remaining between them. The germline V gene encodes CDR1 MGHDK and CDR2 SYGVNS. This CDR3 is 16 amino acids long. The CDR3 sequence is CASSESEGTHTDTQYF. The CDR3, as DNA: TGTGCCAGCAGTGAATCGGAGGGGACCCACACAGATACGCAGTATTTT.

The CDR3 DNA is TGCAGCGTTTGGGACAACGGAGAGAACTATGGCTACACCTTC. Residues: CSVWDNGENYGYTF. The V and J genes are TRBV29-1 and TRBJ1-2, with D possibly TRBD1 on 6 matching bases. There are 14 residues in the CDR3. Germline CDR1 reads SQVTM; CDR2 reads ANQGSEA. The germline V and J ends were trimmed by 5 bases and 2 bases, with 15 bases remaining between them.

The CDR3 nucleotides are TGTGCCAGCAGTTACGGGGTGGGGGAGCTGTTTTTT. This codes for CASSYGVGELFF. The rearrangement joins TRBV6-6 to TRBJ2-2; no clear D gene. Germline V gene lookup returns CDR1 MNHNY and CDR2 SVGAGI (reference sequence). CDR3 size: 12 residues. Between the trimmed V and J ends, which lost 2 bases and 8 bases, there was a span of 6 bases.

Of note for this clone: This specimen includes other DNA sequences encoding the same CDR3. CDR3 amino acids: CASSLGQGAYEQYF. CDR3 bases: TGTGCCAGCAGCCTCGGACAGGGGGCATACGAGCAGTACTTC. V usage is TRBV7-6 and J usage is TRBJ2-7; 11 bases are shared with TRBD1. J was trimmed by 4 bases and V by 5 bases; bases with no gene match: 4. CDR3 size: 14 residues. CDR1 is SGHVS, CDR2 FNYEAQ, per germline.

This rearrangement joins TRBV2 to TRBJ2-7; D may correspond to TRBD1 or TRBD2 (5 bases each). The CDR3 has 15 amino acids. CDR1 and CDR2 (germline): SNHLY, FYNNEI. V was clipped by 3 bases and J by 2 bases, with 14 bases between them. CDR3 residues: CASSDGPPGPYEQYF. DNA of the CDR3: TGTGCCAGCAGTGACGGGCCCCCGGGGCCCTACGAGCAGTACTTC.

The gene calls are TRBV7-2 and TRBJ2-5; TRBD2 agrees at 11 bases. Losses at the gene ends were 2 bases for V and 2 bases for J; bases not matched to a gene: 10. This CDR3 comprises 18 residues. Germline-derived CDR1 and CDR2 are SGHTA and FQGNSA. CDR3 residues: CASSLKTSGGHKQETQYF. The CDR3 DNA reads TGTGCCAGCAGCTTAAAAACTAGCGGGGGTCACAAACAAGAGACCCAGTACTTC.

The chain recombines TRBV6-4 with TRBJ2-2; the D is unclear. V was shortened by 2 bases and J by 4 bases, with 5 bases between the two germline ends. CDR3 length: 13 amino acids. Germline V gives CDR1 MRHNA, CDR2 SNTAGT. The CDR3 region has the DNA TGTGCCAGCAGTGACACATCCACCGGGGAGCTGTTTTTT. Amino acids: CASSDTSTGELFF.

The genes are TRBV4-3 and TRBJ2-1; no definite D call. This CDR3 region has 15 residues. The V end lost 0 bases, the J end lost 5 bases, and 11 bases lay between the germline ends. Germline CDR1 reads LGHNA; CDR2 reads YSLEER. The CDR3 DNA sequence: TGCGCCAGCAGCCAAGATAACAAGGCAAACAATGAGCAGTTCTTC. Its translation: CASSQDNKANNEQFF.

V usage is TRBV6-1 and J usage is TRBJ1-1; D unresolved. Per the germline V gene, CDR1 is MNHNS and CDR2 is SASEGT. The V and J ends lost 8 bases and 0 bases respectively, with 16 bases between them. The CDR3 has 15 amino acids. CDR3 protein: CASGKMGGVNTEAFF. Here the CDR3 DNA reads TGTGCCAGCGGTAAAATGGGAGGAGTGAACACTGAAGCTTTCTTT.

Points on this clone: The junction does not match germline at one end; this may be a read error. This sequence joins TRBV13 and TRBJ2-7; either TRBD1 or TRBD2 may supply D (5 bases each). CDR1 and CDR2 from the germline V gene are PRHDT and FYEKMQ (reference sequence). This CDR3 has 16 residues. CDR3 in DNA: TGCGCCAGCAGCCAAGAACATGGGACGGAAAACTACGAGCAGTACTTC. This encodes CASSQEHGTENYEQYF.

Regarding this clone: One end of the junction is discordant with germline, which a read error may explain. V is TRBV6-6 and J is TRBJ1-1; D unclear. The CDR3 is made up of 11 amino acids. Germline V gene data show CDR1 as MNHNY and CDR2 as SVGAGI (reference sequence). CDR3 sequence reads: CASSYERTFHF. In nucleotides, the CDR3 is TGTGCCAGCAGTTATGAGCGGACCTTTCACTTT.

The genes are TRBV4-3 and TRBJ2-7; 7 positions agree with TRBD1. The CDR3 totals 17 residues. Trimming cost V 3 bases and J 4 bases; bases outside gene matches: 15. The germline CDR1 and CDR2 sequences are LGHNA and YSLEER. CDR3 DNA sequence: TGCGCCAGCAGCCACCCCCCCTCAGGGACAGAGCTTTACGAGCAGTACTTC. As protein: CASSHPPSGTELYEQYF.

The chain combines TRBV7-6 with TRBJ1-5; 8 bases map to TRBD1. The CDR3 loop spans 14 amino acids. Germline CDR1 SGHVS, CDR2 FNYEAQ. V trimming: 5 bases; J trimming: 7 bases; junction bases outside the gene matches: 7. CDR3 sequence: CASSPGGPGQPQHF. In nucleotides, the CDR3 is TGTGCCAGCAGCCCAGGGGGCCCAGGGCAGCCCCAGCATTTT.

The V gene is TRBV5-1, the J gene TRBJ2-5; 8 nucleotides line up with TRBD1. Germline values: CDR1 SGHRS, CDR2 YFSETQ. The CDR3 has 14 residues. V shed 1 base and J 3 bases; nucleotides not matched to a gene: 2. CDR3 region: CASSLQGAEETQYF. In DNA form, the CDR3 reads TGCGCCAGCAGCTTGCAGGGGGCGGAAGAGACCCAGTACTTC.

The chain is built from TRBV14 and TRBJ2-1, with D hard to call. V lost 1 base and J 2 bases, leaving 6 bases between the germline ends. Germline CDR1 and CDR2: SGHDN and FVKESK. The CDR3 loop spans 14 amino acids. CDR3 sequence reads: CASSQGGAYNEQFF. The CDR3 bases are TGTGCCAGCAGCCAAGGTGGGGCCTACAATGAGCAGTTCTTC. Complete variable domain (other parts from reference TRBV14 and TRBJ2-1): EAGVTQFPSHSVIEKGQTVTLRCDPISGHDNLYWYRRVMGKEIKFLLHFVKESKQDESGMPNNRFLAERTGGTYSTLKVQPAELEDSGVYFCASSQGGAYNEQFFGPGTRLTVL.

Notes on this clone: The junction shows a germline mismatch at one end, possibly a read error. The CDR3 loop is CASSFPERGGTRRETRYF. CDR3 nucleotides: TGCGCCAGCAGCTTTCCAGAGCGGGGGGGAACCCGCCGAGAGACCCGGTACTTC. V gene TRBV5-1 combines with J gene TRBJ2-5; TRBD2 matches 10 bases. The germline V gene encodes CDR1 SGHRS and CDR2 YFSETQ. The length of the CDR3 is 18 residues.